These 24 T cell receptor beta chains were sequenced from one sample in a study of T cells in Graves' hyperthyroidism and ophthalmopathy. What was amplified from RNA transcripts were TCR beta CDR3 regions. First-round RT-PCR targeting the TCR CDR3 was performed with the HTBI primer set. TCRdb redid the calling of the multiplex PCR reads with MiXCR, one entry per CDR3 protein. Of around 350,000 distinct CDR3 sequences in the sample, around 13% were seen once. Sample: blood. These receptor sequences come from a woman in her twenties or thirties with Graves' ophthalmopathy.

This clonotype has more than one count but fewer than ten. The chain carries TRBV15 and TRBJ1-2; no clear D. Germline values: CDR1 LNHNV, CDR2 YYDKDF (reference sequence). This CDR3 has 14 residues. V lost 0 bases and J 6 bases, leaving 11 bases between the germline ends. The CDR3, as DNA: TGTGCCACCAGCAGAGAAGGCCGTCCGGATGGCTACACCTTC. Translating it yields CATSREGRPDGYTF.

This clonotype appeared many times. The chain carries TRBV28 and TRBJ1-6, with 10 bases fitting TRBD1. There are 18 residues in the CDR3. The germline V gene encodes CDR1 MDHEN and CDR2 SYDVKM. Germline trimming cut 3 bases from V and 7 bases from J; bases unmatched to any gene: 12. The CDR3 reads CASSLGQGPNGMNSPLHF. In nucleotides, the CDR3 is TGTGCCAGCAGTTTGGGACAGGGGCCAAACGGGATGAATTCACCCCTCCACTTT.

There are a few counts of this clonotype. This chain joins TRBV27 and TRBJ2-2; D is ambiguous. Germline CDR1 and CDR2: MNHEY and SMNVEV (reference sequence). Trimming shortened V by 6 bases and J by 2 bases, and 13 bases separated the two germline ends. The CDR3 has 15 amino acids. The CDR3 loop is CASSLRNDNTGELFF. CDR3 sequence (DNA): TGTGCCAGCAGCCTCAGGAATGATAACACCGGGGAGCTGTTTTTT.

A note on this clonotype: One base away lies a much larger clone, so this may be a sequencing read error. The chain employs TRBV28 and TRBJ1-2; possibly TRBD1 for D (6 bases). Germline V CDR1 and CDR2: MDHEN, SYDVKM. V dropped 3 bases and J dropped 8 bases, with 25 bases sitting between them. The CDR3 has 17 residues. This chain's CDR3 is CASSFSPDLNRVSGYTF. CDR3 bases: TGTGCCAGCAGTTTCTCCCCAGACCTTAACAGGGTTTCGGGCTACACCTTC.

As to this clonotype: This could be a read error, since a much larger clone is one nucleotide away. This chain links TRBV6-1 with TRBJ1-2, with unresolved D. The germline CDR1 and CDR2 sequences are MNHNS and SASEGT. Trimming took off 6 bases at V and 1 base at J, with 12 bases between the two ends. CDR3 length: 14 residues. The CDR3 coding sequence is TGTGCCAGCAGGGCCGAGCTGGGTAACTATGGCTACACCTTC. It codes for CASRAELGNYGYTF.

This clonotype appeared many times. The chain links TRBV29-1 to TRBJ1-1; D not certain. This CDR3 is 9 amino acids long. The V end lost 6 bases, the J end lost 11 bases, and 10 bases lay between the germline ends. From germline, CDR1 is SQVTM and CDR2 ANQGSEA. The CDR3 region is CSVSDGAFF. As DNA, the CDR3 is TGCAGCGTCTCAGACGGTGCTTTCTTT.

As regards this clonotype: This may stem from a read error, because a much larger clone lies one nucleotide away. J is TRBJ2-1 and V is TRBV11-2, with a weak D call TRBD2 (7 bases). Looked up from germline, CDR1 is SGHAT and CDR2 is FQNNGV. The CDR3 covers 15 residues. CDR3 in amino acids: CASSLIGGLGNDQFF. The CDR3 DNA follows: TGTGCCAGCAGCTTAATCGGGGGGCTCGGGAATGATCAGTTCTTC.

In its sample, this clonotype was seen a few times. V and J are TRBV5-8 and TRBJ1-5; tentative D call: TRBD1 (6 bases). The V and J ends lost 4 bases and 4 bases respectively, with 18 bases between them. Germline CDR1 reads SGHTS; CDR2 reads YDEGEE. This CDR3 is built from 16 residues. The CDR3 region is CASSMGTRRGNQPQHF. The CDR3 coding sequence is TGTGCCAGCAGCATGGGGACACGTAGGGGTAATCAGCCCCAGCATTTT. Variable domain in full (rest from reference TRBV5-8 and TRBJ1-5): EAGVTQSPTHLIKTRGQQATLRCSPISGHTSVYWYQQALGLGLQFLLWYDEGEERNRGNFPPRFSGRQFPNYSSELNVNALELEDSALYLCASSMGTRRGNQPQHFGDGTRLSIL.

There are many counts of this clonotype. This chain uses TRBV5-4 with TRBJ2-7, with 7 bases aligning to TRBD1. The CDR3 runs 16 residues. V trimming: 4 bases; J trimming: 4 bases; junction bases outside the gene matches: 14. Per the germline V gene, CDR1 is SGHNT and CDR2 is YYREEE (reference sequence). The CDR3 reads CASSRSMTGPDYEQYF. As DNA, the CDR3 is TGTGCCAGCAGCCGATCAATGACAGGGCCGGATTACGAGCAGTACTTC.

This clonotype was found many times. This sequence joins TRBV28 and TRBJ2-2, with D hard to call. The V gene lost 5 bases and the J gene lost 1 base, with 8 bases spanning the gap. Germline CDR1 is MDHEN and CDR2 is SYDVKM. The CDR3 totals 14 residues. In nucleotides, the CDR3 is TGTGCCAGCAGTCTTAGACAGAACACCGGGGAGCTGTTTTTT. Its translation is CASSLRQNTGELFF.

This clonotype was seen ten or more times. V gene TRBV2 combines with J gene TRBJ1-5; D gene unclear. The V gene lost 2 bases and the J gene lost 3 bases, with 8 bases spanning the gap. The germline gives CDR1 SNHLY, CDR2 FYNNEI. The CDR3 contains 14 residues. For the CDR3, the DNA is TGTGCCAGCAGTGAAAGGTACAACAATCAGCCCCAGCATTTT. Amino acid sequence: CASSERYNNQPQHF.

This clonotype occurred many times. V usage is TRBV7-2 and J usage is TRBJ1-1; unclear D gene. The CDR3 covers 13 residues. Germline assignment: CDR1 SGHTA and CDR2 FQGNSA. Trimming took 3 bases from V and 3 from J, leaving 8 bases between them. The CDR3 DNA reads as TGTGCCAGCAGCTTGATGGGCGACACTGAAGCTTTCTTT. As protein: CASSLMGDTEAFF.

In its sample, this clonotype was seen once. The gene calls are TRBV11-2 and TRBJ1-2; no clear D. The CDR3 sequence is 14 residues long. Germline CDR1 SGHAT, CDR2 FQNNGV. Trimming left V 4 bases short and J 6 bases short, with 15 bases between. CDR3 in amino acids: CASSWTREDHGYTF. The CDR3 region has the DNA TGTGCCAGCAGCTGGACCCGGGAAGACCATGGCTACACCTTC.

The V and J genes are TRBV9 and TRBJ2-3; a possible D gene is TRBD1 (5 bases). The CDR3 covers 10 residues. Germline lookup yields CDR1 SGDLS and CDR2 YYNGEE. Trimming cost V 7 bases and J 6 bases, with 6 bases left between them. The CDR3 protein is CASAGDTQYF. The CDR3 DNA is TGTGCCAGCGCAGGGGATACGCAGTATTTT.

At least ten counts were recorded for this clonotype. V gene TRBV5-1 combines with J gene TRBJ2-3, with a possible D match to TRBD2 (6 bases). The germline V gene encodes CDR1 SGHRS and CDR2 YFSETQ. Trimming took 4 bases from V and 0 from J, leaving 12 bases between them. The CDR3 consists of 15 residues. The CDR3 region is CASSEGLVSTDTQYF. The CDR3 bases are TGCGCCAGCAGCGAGGGACTGGTGAGCACAGATACGCAGTATTTT.

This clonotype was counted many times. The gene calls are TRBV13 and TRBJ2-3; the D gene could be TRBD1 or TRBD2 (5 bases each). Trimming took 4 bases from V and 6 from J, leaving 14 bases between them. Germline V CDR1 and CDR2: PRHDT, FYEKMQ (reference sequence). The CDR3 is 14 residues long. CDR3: CASSSRGQWDTQYF. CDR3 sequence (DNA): TGTGCCAGCAGCTCCCGGGGCCAATGGGATACGCAGTATTTT.

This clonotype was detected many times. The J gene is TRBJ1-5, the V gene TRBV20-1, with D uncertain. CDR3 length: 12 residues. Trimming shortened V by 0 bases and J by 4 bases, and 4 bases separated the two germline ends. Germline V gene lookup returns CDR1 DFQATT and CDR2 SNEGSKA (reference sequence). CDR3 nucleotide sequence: TGCAGTGCTAGAGACCGGAATCAGCCCCAGCATTTT. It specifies CSARDRNQPQHF.

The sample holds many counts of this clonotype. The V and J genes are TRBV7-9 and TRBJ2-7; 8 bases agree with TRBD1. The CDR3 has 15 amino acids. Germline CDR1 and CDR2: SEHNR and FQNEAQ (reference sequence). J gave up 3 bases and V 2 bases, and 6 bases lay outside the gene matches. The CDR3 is CASSLFDRGHYEQYF. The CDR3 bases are TGTGCCAGCAGCTTATTCGACAGGGGTCACTACGAGCAGTACTTC.

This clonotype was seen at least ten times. CDR3 in DNA: TGTGCCAGCAGTTTAGGGTCGACTAGCGGGGGACACGGGGGATACACAGATACGCAGTATTTT. Residues: CASSLGSTSGGHGGYTDTQYF. The chain joins TRBV27 to TRBJ2-3, with TRBD2 matching 12 bases. The CDR3 is 21 residues long. Germline CDR1 is MNHEY and CDR2 is SMNVEV (reference sequence). With V trimmed by 2 bases and J by 2 bases, 17 bases remained unmatched.

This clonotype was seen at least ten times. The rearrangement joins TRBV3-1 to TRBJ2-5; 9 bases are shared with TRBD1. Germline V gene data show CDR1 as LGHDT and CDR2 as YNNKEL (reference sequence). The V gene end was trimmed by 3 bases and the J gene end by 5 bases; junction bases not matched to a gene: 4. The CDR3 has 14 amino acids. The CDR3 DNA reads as TGTGCCAGCAGCCAGGGGACAGGGCGGGAGACCCAGTACTTC. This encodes CASSQGTGRETQYF.

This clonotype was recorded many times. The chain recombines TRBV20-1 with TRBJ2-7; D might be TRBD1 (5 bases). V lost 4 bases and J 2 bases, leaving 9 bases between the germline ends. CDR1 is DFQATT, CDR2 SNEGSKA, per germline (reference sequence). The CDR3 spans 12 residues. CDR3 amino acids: CSATDRAYEQYF. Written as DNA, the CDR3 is TGCAGTGCTACCGACAGAGCCTACGAGCAGTACTTC.

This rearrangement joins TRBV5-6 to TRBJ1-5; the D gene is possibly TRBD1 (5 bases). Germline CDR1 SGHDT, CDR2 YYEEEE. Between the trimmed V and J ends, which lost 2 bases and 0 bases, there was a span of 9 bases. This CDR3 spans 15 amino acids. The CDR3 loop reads CASSLGALSNQPQHF. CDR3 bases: TGTGCCAGCAGCTTAGGGGCCCTTAGCAATCAGCCCCAGCATTTT. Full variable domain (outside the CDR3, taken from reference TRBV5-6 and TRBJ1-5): DAGVTQSPTHLIKTRGQQVTLRCSPKSGHDTVSWYQQALGQGPQFIFQYYEEEERQRGNFPDRFSGHQFPNYSSELNVNALLLGDSALYLCASSLGALSNQPQHFGDGTRLSIL.

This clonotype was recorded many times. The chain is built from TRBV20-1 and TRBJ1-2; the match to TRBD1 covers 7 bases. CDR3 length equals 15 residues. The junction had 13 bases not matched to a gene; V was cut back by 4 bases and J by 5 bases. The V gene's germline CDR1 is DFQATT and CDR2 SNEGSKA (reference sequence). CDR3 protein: CSANPSNLQGYGYTF. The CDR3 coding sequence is TGCAGTGCTAACCCGTCAAACCTACAGGGGTATGGCTACACCTTC.

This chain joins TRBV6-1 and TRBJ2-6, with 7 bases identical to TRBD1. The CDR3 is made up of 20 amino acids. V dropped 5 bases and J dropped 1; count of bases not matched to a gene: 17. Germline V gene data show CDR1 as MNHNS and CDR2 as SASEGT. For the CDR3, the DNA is TGTGCCAGCAGTATGAGTCCCTTAGTAGAGGGGGCTTCTGGGGCCAACGTCCTGACTTTC. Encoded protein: CASSMSPLVEGASGANVLTF.